Sequencing of this TCR beta chain was carried out in a study of T cells in Graves' hyperthyroidism and ophthalmopathy. Study context: Peripheral blood was obtained at initial diagnosis, preceding any treatment. The study, taken as a whole, reports: Ophthalmopathy cases were set apart from stable hyperthyroidism by a 13 V-J model. Most clonotypes expanded in thyroid above 0.001 were likewise present in blood. It was a median about 6 months before onset that the model predicted ophthalmopathy.

Ten or more counts support this clonotype. Its antigen remains unknown. It was RNA transcripts that yielded the amplified TCR beta CDR3 regions. HTBI primers drove first-round RT-PCR of the TCR CDR3. Using its own MiXCR run on the multiplex PCR reads, TCRdb lists one record per CDR3 protein. Altogether around 690,000 distinct CDR3 sequences are present, around 15% being singletons, with the ten largest covering around 16%. The germline gives CDR1 LGHDT, CDR2 YNNKEL (reference sequence). The CDR3 loop spans 18 amino acids. V gave up 0 bases and J gave up 0 bases; unmatched junction bases: 10. Material for sequencing was blood. The sequence came from a man aged 50 to 60 with Graves' hyperthyroidism. This sequence joins TRBV3-1 and TRBJ2-7; 8 bases fit TRBD1. As DNA, the CDR3 is TGTGCCAGCAGCCAAGAGCGTAGGAGGACAGGGAGCTCCTACGAGCAGTACTTC. Its translation: CASSQERRRTGSSYEQYF.